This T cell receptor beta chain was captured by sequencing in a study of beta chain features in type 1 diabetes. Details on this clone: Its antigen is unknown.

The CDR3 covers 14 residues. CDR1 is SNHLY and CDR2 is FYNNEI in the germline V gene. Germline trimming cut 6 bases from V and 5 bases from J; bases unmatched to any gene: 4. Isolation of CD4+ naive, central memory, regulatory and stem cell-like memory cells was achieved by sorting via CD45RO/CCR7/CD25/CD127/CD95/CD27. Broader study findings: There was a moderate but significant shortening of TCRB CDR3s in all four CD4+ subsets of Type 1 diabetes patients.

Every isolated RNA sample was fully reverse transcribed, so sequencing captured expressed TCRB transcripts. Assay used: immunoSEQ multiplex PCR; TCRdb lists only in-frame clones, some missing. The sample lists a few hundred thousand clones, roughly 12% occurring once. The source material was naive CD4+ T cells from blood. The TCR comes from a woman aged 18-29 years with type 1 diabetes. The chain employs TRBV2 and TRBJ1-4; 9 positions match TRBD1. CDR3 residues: CASRSGTGNEKLFF. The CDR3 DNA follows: TGTGCCAGCAGATCGGGGACAGGGAATGAAAAACTGTTTTTT.